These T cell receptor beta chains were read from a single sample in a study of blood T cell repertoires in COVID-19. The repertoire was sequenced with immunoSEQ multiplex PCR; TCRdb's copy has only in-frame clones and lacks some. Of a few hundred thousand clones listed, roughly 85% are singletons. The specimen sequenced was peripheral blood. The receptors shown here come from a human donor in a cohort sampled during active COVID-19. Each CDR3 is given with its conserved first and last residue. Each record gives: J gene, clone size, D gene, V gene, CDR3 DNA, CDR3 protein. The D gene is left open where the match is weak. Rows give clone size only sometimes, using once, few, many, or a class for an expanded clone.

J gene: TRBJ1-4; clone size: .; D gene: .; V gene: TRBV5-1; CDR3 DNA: TGCGCCAGAAGAGGGGGAATTAATGAAAAACTGTTTTTT; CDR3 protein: CARRGGINEKLFF
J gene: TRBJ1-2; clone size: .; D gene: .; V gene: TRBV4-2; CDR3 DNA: TGTGCCAGCAGCCCTATTGGTGGGCAGGGCTACACCTTC; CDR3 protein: CASSPIGGQGYTF
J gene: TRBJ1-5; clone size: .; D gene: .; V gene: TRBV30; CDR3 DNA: TGTGCCTGGAGTTATGGGGCGGATCAGCCCCAGCATTTT; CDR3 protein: CAWSYGADQPQHF
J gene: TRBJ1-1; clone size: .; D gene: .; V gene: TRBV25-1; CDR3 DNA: TGTGCCAGCAGTCCTTATTGGGCCCCCGCCGTGCTCACTGAAGCTTTCTTT; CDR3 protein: CASSPYWAPAVLTEAFF
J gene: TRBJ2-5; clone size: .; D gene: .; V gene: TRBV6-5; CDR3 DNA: TGTGCCAGCACGGGTTCCGAGACCCAGTACTTC; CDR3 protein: CASTGSETQYF
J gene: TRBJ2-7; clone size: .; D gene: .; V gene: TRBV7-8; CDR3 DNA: TGTGCCAGCAGCGTGACAGTTTCCTACGAGCAGTACTTC; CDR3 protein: CASSVTVSYEQYF
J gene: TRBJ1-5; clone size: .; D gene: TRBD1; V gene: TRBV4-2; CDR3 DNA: TGTGCCAGCAGCGAAGCAGGGGGCTGGGGTCAGCCCCAGCATTTT; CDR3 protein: CASSEAGGWGQPQHF
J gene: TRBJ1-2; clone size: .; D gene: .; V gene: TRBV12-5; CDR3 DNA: TGTGCTAGTGGTTTGGATGTCGGGATTTGTACCTTC; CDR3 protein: CASGLDVGICTF
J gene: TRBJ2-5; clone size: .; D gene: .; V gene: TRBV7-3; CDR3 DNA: TGTGCCAGCAGTACCGACACCTACGGGACCCAGTACTTC; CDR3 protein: CASSTDTYGTQYF
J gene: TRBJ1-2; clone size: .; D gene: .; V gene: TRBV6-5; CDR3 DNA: TGTGCCAGCAGTTACTCGGAGGGACCTAACTATGGCTACACCTTC; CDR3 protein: CASSYSEGPNYGYTF
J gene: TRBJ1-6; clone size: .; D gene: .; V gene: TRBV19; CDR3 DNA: TGTGCCAGTAGTATACGGGGGAATTCACCCCTCCACTTT; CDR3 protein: CASSIRGNSPLHF
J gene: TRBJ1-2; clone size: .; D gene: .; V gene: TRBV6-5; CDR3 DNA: TGTGCCAGCCGGCCACAGGGAGCCCACTATGGCTACACCTTC; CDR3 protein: CASRPQGAHYGYTF
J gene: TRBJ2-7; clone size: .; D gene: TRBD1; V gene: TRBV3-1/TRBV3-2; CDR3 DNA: TGTGCCAGCAGCCAAGAAACTGGACAGGGGAGTGGCGAGCAGTACTTC; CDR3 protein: CASSQETGQGSGEQYF
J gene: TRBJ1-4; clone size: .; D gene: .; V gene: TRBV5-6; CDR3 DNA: TGTGCCAGCAGCTTCAATCCGGGGGGTGAAAAACTGTTTTTT; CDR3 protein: CASSFNPGGEKLFF
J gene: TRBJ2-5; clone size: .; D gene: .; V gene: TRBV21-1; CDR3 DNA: TGTGCCAGCAGCAAATGGCCTACAGATACCAACCAAGAGACCCAGTACTTC; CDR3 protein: CASSKWPTDTNQETQYF
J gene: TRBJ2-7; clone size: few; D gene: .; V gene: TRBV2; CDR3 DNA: TGTGCCAGCAGGCCAGACACCTACGAGCAGTACTTC; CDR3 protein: CASRPDTYEQYF
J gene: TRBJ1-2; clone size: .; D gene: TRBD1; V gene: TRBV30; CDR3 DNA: TGTGCCTGGAGACTGACAGGGCCCGGCTACACCTTC; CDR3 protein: CAWRLTGPGYTF
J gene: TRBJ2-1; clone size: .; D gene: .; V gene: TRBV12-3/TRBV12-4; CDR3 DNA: TGTGCCAGCAGTTACCGGGGCTACAATGAGCAGTTCTTC; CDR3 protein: CASSYRGYNEQFF
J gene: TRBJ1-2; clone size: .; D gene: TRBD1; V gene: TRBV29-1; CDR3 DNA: TGCAGCGAAACAGGGGGCGGCTCTCGTATGACCTTC; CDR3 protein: CSETGGGSRMTF
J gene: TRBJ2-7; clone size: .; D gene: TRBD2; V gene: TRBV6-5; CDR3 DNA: TGTGCCAGCAGTTACGGGGGGGGCTCCTACGAGCAGTACTTC; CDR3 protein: CASSYGGGSYEQYF
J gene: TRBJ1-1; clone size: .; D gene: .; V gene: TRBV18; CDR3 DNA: TGTGCCAGCTCATTTTCGCGGGAGTCACAGGGCACTGAAGCTTTCTTT; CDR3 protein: CASSFSRESQGTEAFF
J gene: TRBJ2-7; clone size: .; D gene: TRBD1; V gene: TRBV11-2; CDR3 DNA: TGTGCCAGCAGCTGGGACAGCTACGAGCAGTACTTC; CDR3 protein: CASSWDSYEQYF
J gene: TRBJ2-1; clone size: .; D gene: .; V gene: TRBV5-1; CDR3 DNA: TGCGCCAGCCGTCCGGGAGGGGGCCTCGTCGAGCAGTTCTTC; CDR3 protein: CASRPGGGLVEQFF
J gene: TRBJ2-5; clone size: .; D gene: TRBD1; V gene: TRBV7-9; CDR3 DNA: TGTGCCAGCAGCTTAGCCAGGGACAGGGGACAAGAGACCCAGTACTTC; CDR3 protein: CASSLARDRGQETQYF
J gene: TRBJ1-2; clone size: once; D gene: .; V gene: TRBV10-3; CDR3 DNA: TGTGCCATCAGTGGATTGGATAGGAGCTATGGCTACACCTTC; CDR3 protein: CAISGLDRSYGYTF
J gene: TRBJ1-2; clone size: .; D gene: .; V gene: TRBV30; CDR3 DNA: TGTGCCTGCAAGTCGAAGCTCGACTATGGCTACACCTTC; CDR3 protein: CACKSKLDYGYTF
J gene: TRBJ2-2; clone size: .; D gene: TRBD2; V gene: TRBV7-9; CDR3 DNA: TGTGCCAGCAACCGACTAGCAATAAAAACCGGGGAGCTGTTTTTT; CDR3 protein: CASNRLAIKTGELFF
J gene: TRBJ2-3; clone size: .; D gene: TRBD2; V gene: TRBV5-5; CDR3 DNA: TGTGCCAGCAGCTTGGGGGTTGCTAGCGGAAGCACAGATACGCAGTATTTT; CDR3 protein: CASSLGVASGSTDTQYF
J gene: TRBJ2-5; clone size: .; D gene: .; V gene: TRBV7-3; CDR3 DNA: TGTGCCAGCAGCTGGAAAGGGGGAGAGACCCAGTACTTC; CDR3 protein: CASSWKGGETQYF
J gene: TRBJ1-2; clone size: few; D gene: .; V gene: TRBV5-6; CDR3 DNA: TGTGCCAGCAGCCGACCGGTGGCGGAGGGATACTATGGCTACACCTTC; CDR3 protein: CASSRPVAEGYYGYTF
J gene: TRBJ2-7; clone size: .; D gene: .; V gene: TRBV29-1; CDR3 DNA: TGCAGCGTAGGAACAGGTTATCCGACCTACGAGCAGTACTTC; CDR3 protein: CSVGTGYPTYEQYF
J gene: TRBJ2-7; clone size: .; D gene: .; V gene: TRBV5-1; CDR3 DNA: TGCGCCAGCAGCTTGGGCGACGCTCACTCGGGACATGAGTACTACGAGCAGTACTTC; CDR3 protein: CASSLGDAHSGHEYYEQYF
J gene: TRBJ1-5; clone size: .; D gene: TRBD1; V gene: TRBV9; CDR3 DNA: TGTGCCAGCAGCGTAGACAGGGGGTATCAGCCCCAGCATTTT; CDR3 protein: CASSVDRGYQPQHF
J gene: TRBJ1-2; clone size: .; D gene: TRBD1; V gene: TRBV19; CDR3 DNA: TGTGCCAGTAGTAGCGACAGGGGTGGCTATGGCTACACCTTC; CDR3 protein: CASSSDRGGYGYTF
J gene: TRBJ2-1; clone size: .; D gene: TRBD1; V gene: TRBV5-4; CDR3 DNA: TGTGCCAGCAGCTCGGGACAGGGAACCTACAATGAGCAGTTCTTC; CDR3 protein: CASSSGQGTYNEQFF
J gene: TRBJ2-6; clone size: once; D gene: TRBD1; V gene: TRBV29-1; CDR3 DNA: TGCAGCGTTGTGGGACAGGGGGGACCCGGGGGGGCCAACGTCCTGACTTTC; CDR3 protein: CSVVGQGGPGGANVLTF
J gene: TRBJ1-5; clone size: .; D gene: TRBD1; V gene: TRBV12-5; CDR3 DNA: TGTGCTAGTGGTTTAGGGGGATTGGACAGGGTAGATCAGCCCCAGCATTTT; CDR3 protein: CASGLGGLDRVDQPQHF
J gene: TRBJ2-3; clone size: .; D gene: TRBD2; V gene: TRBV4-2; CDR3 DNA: TGTGCCAGCAGTTCGCTGGCGGGGGTCACAGATACGCAGTATTTT; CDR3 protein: CASSSLAGVTDTQYF
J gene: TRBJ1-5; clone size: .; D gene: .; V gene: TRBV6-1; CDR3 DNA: TGTGCCAGCAGTGAACTACAATCAGGTAATCAGCCCCAGCATTTT; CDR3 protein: CASSELQSGNQPQHF
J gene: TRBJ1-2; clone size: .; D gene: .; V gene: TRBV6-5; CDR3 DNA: TGTGCCAGCAGTTACATCGGCGGTCGTGTCATTAATGGCTACACCTTC; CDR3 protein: CASSYIGGRVINGYTF
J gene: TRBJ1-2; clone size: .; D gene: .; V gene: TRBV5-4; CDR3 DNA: TGTGCCAGCAGCTTGGGACTTACAACAACTAACTATGGCTACACCTTC; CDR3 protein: CASSLGLTTTNYGYTF
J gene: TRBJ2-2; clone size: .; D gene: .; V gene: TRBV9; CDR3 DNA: TGTGCCAGCAGCGTAAGAGTTCTCACCGGGGAGCTGTTTTTT; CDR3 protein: CASSVRVLTGELFF
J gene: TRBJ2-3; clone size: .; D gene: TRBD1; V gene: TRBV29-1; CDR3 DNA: TGCAGCGTTGAAGTTCTAGGACAGGGGGGTGCAGATACGCAGTATTTT; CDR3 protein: CSVEVLGQGGADTQYF
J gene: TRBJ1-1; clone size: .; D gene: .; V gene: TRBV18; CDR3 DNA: TGTGCCAGCCGGGAGGGAGGCACTGAAGCTTTCTTT; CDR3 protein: CASREGGTEAFF
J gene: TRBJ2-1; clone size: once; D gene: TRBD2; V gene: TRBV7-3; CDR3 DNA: TGTGCCAGCAGCGTTAGCGGGGGGGGCATCCATGAGCAGTTCTTC; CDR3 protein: CASSVSGGGIHEQFF
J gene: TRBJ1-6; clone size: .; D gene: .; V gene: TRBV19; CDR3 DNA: TGTGCCAGTAGTTTACAGTTTTTAAATTCACCCCTCCACTTT; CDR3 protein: CASSLQFLNSPLHF
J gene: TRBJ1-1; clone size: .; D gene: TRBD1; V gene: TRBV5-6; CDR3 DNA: TGTGCCAGCAGCCGCCGGGACAGTTTCACTGAAGCTTTCTTT; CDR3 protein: CASSRRDSFTEAFF
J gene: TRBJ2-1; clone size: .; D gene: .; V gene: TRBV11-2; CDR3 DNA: TGTGCCAGCAGCCCCATGGACAGATCCTTGAATGAGCAGTTCTTC; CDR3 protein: CASSPMDRSLNEQFF
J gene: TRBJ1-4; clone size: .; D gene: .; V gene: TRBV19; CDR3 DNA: TGTGCCAGTAGTAGCGCAGTGGGCGCAACTAATGAAAAACTGTTTTTT; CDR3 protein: CASSSAVGATNEKLFF
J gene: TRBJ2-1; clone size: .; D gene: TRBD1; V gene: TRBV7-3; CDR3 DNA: TGTGCCAGCAGCTTTTCGGGACAGGTATACAATGAGCAGTTCTTC; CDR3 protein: CASSFSGQVYNEQFF
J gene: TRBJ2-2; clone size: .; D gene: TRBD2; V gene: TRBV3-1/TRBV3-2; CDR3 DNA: TGTGCCAGCAGCCAAGTGGGGTGGTCTCTAAGTAGCGGGGGGCCACGGGAGCTGTTTTTT; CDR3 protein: CASSQVGWSLSSGGPRELFF
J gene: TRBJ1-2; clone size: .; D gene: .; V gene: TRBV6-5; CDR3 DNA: TGTGCCAGCAGTTACGGGCCCCCAGGTAGTGGCTACACCTTC; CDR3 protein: CASSYGPPGSGYTF
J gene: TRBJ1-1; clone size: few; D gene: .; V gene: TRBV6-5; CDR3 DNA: TGTGCCAGCAGCCTGTTAAGGGCGGAGGACACTGAAGCTTTCTTT; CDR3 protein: CASSLLRAEDTEAFF
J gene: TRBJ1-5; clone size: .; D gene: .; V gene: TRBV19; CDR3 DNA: TGTGCCAGTAGTGTTCTCCCTGGGAGGGTAGGCAATCAGCCCCAGCATTTT; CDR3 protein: CASSVLPGRVGNQPQHF
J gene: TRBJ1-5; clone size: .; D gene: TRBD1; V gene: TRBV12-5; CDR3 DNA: TGTGCTAGTGGTTTGGCCCGGGCGGGACAGGGTATGAGCAATCAGCCCCAGCATTTT; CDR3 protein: CASGLARAGQGMSNQPQHF